A single sample gave rise to the 4 T cell receptor beta chains below, sequenced in a study of technical replicates of blood from a handful of donors. Clones were read by immunoSEQ multiplex PCR, and TCRdb kept only the in-frame ones, dropping some. This sample yields tens of thousands of clones, of which 91% are seen a single time; 0.35% to 0.45% belongs to the top ten. The sequenced sample was T cells isolated from PBMCs. Receptors originate from a human donor in good health. Some clones in this sample may be carry-over from other donors' samples.

J is TRBJ1-2 and V is TRBV14, with D perhaps TRBD1 (6 bases). From germline, CDR1 is SGHDN and CDR2 FVKESK. Trimming cost V 2 bases and J 5 bases, with 12 bases left between them. The CDR3 length is 14 residues. The CDR3 loop is CASSQKDSPYGYTF. The CDR3, as DNA: TGTGCCAGCAGCCAAAAGGACAGCCCTTATGGCTACACCTTC.

The J gene is TRBJ2-3, the V gene TRBV28, with 7 bases identical to TRBD2. CDR3 length equals 12 residues. Germline CDR1 reads MDHEN; CDR2 reads SYDVKM. The CDR3 spells CAISRESNTQYF. The CDR3, as DNA: TGTGCGATATCGCGGGAGTCAAATACGCAGTATTTT.

The genes are TRBV25-1 and TRBJ1-2; TRBD1 aligns across 7 bases. The V and J ends lost 0 bases and 4 bases, in that order; junction bases with no gene match: 11. Germline V gene lookup returns CDR1 MGHDK and CDR2 SYGVNS. There are 17 residues in the CDR3. The CDR3 nucleotides are TGTGCCAGCAGTGAATATTACGGGGTGACAGGGACCTATGGCTACACCTTC. This codes for CASSEYYGVTGTYGYTF.

This chain uses TRBV5-1 with TRBJ2-2; tentative D call: TRBD1 (5 bases). Germline V CDR1 and CDR2: SGHRS, YFSETQ. The CDR3 is 15 residues long. The V end lost 1 base, the J end lost 6 bases, and 13 bases lay between the germline ends. The CDR3 spells CASSLQGGISGELFF. The CDR3 region has the DNA TGCGCCAGCAGCTTGCAGGGTGGGATTTCCGGGGAGCTGTTTTTT.